A selection of T cell receptor beta chains follows, all from one sample in a study of shared clonotypes between healthy human individuals. The method was immunoSEQ multiplex PCR; TCRdb's version includes in-frame clones alone and lacks a portion of them. The sample has about 1,800,000 clones, roughly 95% seen once; the top ten hold under 1.5%. The sample taken for sequencing was naive CD8+ T cells sorted from blood. The receptors derive from a man between 18 and 35 years old in good health. CDR3s include the opening cysteine and the closing phenylalanine or tryptophan. D genes are given only for firm matches. Size is stated for part of the rows, as once, few or many counts, or as a class when the clone is expanded.

TRBV2	TRBJ1-4	-	-	CASSDRSHNEKLFF	TGTGCCAGCAGTGACCGCAGCCATAATGAAAAACTGTTTTTT
TRBV19	TRBJ2-1	TRBD2	-	CASSILAGAEGNEQFF	TGTGCCAGTAGTATTCTAGCGGGAGCCGAGGGCAATGAGCAGTTCTTC
TRBV27	TRBJ2-7	-	once	CASSSGRALYEQYF	TGTGCCAGCAGTTCCGGTCGGGCCCTCTACGAGCAGTACTTC
TRBV7-9	TRBJ2-7	TRBD2	-	CASSPTLAGENGQPYEQYF	TGTGCCAGCAGCCCGACACTAGCGGGAGAAAATGGGCAACCCTACGAGCAGTACTTC
TRBV5-1	TRBJ2-1	-	-	CASSLTTPGYNEQFF	TGCGCCAGCAGCTTGACCACCCCGGGGTACAATGAGCAGTTCTTC
TRBV27	TRBJ2-2	TRBD1	-	CASSLTGGPGELFF	TGTGCCAGCAGTCTCACAGGGGGCCCCGGGGAGCTGTTTTTT
TRBV6-7	TRBJ2-3	TRBD2	-	CASSYPLTSGSPIGGGDTQYF	TGTGCCAGCAGTTACCCGTTAACTAGCGGGAGCCCGATAGGGGGGGGAGATACGCAGTATTTT
TRBV11-2	TRBJ2-7	-	-	CASSLYSGDRSYEQYF	TGTGCCAGCAGCTTATACTCCGGGGATCGCTCCTACGAGCAGTACTTC
TRBV7-9	TRBJ1-2	-	-	CASSSGASNYGYTF	TGTGCCAGCAGCTCAGGGGCTTCTAACTATGGCTACACCTTC
TRBV7-2	TRBJ1-1	-	-	CASSLVYGDLNTEAFF	TGTGCCAGCAGCTTAGTATATGGGGACCTTAACACTGAAGCTTTCTTT
TRBV5-1	TRBJ2-7	-	-	CASSSPGVYEQYF	TGCGCCAGCAGCTCCCCGGGGGTGTACGAGCAGTACTTC
TRBV21-1	TRBJ2-2	-	-	CASRPQGPPGGELFF	TGTGCCAGCAGGCCACAAGGACCCCCAGGCGGGGAGCTGTTTTTT
TRBV30	TRBJ1-5	-	-	CAWSVLGGGPQHF	TGTGCCTGGAGTGTACTAGGCGGGGGGCCCCAGCATTTT
TRBV7-9	TRBJ1-5	-	once	CASKDGRYNQPQHF	TGTGCCAGCAAAGATGGCAGGTACAATCAGCCCCAGCATTTT
TRBV4-1	TRBJ1-2	-	-	CASSQTAGLNYGYTF	TGCGCCAGCAGCCAAACGGCAGGGTTAAACTATGGCTACACCTTC
TRBV7-9	TRBJ2-2	-	-	CASSLLNTGELFF	TGTGCCAGCAGCTTACTGAACACCGGGGAGCTGTTTTTT
TRBV7-9	TRBJ2-1	-	-	CASSPSEYNEQFF	TGTGCCAGCAGCCCCAGCGAATACAATGAGCAGTTCTTC
TRBV4-3	TRBJ1-2	-	-	CASSQDARQAGYSNYGYTF	TGCGCCAGCAGCCAAGATGCGCGTCAGGCGGGTTATTCTAACTATGGCTACACCTTC
TRBV7-9	TRBJ1-2	TRBD1	-	CASSSRTGAYLYGYTF	TGTGCCAGCAGCTCCCGGACAGGGGCCTACCTCTATGGCTACACCTTC
TRBV10-2	TRBJ2-1	TRBD2	-	CASSDQAGAYNEQFF	TGCGCCAGCAGTGATCAAGCGGGAGCCTACAATGAGCAGTTCTTC
TRBV7-2	TRBJ2-3	TRBD2	-	CASSYGTVAGSYF	TGTGCCAGCAGCTACGGGACGGTAGCGGGGAGTTATTTT
TRBV6-1	TRBJ2-1	-	-	CASSVAPSVIYNEQFF	TGTGCCAGCAGTGTGGCGCCGAGCGTAATATACAATGAGCAGTTCTTC
TRBV30	TRBJ2-7	-	-	CAWSDRYSYEQYF	TGTGCCTGGAGTGACCGATACTCCTACGAGCAGTACTTC
TRBV27	TRBJ1-2	TRBD1	once	CASSLTGGNYGYTF	TGTGCCAGCAGTTTAACAGGGGGAAACTATGGCTACACCTTC
TRBV4-3	TRBJ2-2	TRBD2	-	CASSHSMSAGANTGELFF	TGCGCCAGCAGCCACTCTATGTCAGCGGGAGCGAACACCGGGGAGCTGTTTTTT
TRBV6-1	TRBJ2-7	-	-	CASSGLGREVEQYF	TGTGCCAGCAGTGGCCTTGGCAGAGAGGTGGAGCAGTACTTC
TRBV11-2	TRBJ2-7	-	-	CASSSHTSSYEQYF	TGTGCCAGCAGCTCCCACACGAGCTCCTACGAGCAGTACTTC
TRBV5-5	TRBJ1-1	-	-	CASSLWGMNTEAFF	TGTGCCAGCAGCTTGTGGGGGATGAACACTGAAGCTTTCTTT
TRBV20-1	TRBJ1-1	-	once	CSAERVTEAFF	TGCAGTGCCGAGAGGGTAACTGAAGCTTTCTTT
TRBV9	TRBJ2-7	TRBD2	-	CASSASRLAKPYEQYF	TGTGCCAGCAGCGCCTCGAGACTAGCGAAGCCTTACGAGCAGTACTTC
TRBV6-1	TRBJ2-5	-	-	CASSPLGFWETQYF	TGTGCCAGCAGTCCCTTGGGGTTTTGGGAGACCCAGTACTTC
TRBV9	TRBJ2-2	-	-	CASSVGLANTGELFF	TGTGCCAGCAGCGTAGGTCTCGCGAACACCGGGGAGCTGTTTTTT
TRBV4-3	TRBJ2-1	TRBD2	-	CASKPTGLAGGDNEQFF	TGCGCCAGCAAACCTACTGGACTAGCGGGAGGCGACAATGAGCAGTTCTTC
TRBV5-6	TRBJ2-1	-	-	CASSSMDEQFF	TGTGCCAGCAGCTCCATGGATGAGCAGTTCTTC
TRBV6-1	TRBJ1-2	-	-	CASSEETEGYTF	TGTGCCAGCAGTGAAGAGACGGAGGGCTACACCTTC
TRBV27	TRBJ2-1	-	-	CASSLISTGGFDEQFF	TGTGCCAGCAGTTTAATTTCGACTGGGGGTTTCGATGAGCAGTTCTTC
TRBV29-1	TRBJ1-2	-	-	CSVEGDPSSNYGYTF	TGCAGCGTTGAAGGAGATCCCTCGTCTAACTATGGCTACACCTTC
TRBV19	TRBJ2-7	-	-	CASSSGQGEVNYEQYF	TGTGCCAGTAGTAGCGGACAAGGGGAGGTTAACTACGAGCAGTACTTC
TRBV4-2	TRBJ2-3	TRBD2	-	CASSQDPMGGETDTQYF	TGTGCCAGCAGCCAAGATCCGATGGGGGGGGAGACAGATACGCAGTATTTT
TRBV5-6	TRBJ2-1	-	-	CASSLDEAPNEQFF	TGTGCCAGCAGCTTGGACGAGGCCCCCAATGAGCAGTTCTTC
TRBV29-1	TRBJ1-1	TRBD1	-	CSVEGGTGSGAEAFF	TGCAGCGTTGAAGGGGGGACAGGGTCGGGCGCTGAAGCTTTCTTT
TRBV4-1	TRBJ2-7	-	-	CASSLSRTYEQYF	TGCGCCAGCAGCCTAAGTAGGACCTACGAGCAGTACTTC
TRBV4-1	TRBJ2-5	-	-	CASSQDLAETQYF	TGCGCCAGCAGCCAAGACCTAGCAGAGACCCAGTACTTC
TRBV5-8	TRBJ2-3	-	-	CASSLEGDTDTQYF	TGTGCCAGCAGCTTGGAGGGTGACACAGATACGCAGTATTTT
TRBV5-4	TRBJ2-3	-	-	CASSSDLMTDTQYF	TGTGCCAGCAGCTCGGACTTAATGACAGATACGCAGTATTTT
TRBV4-3	TRBJ1-2	-	-	CASSQDSITTGQGYTF	TGCGCCAGCAGCCAAGATTCAATAACTACAGGGCAAGGCTACACCTTC
TRBV6-1	TRBJ2-2	TRBD2	-	CASSGSGGAHGELFF	TGTGCCAGCAGTGGTAGCGGGGGGGCCCACGGGGAGCTGTTTTTT
TRBV4-3	TRBJ1-1	-	-	CASSQARGRQLNTEAFF	TGCGCCAGCAGCCAAGCACGCGGAAGACAGCTAAACACTGAAGCTTTCTTT
TRBV5-8	TRBJ2-3	TRBD1	-	CATSGQGSRTFTDTQYF	TGTGCCACATCGGGACAGGGATCTCGAACCTTCACAGATACGCAGTATTTT
TRBV10-1	TRBJ1-1	-	-	CASSGTDSPVNTEAFF	TGCGCCAGCAGTGGGACGGACAGCCCGGTGAACACTGAAGCTTTCTTT
TRBV28	TRBJ2-2	-	-	CASSFLDANTGELFF	TGTGCCAGCAGTTTTTTGGACGCGAACACCGGGGAGCTGTTTTTT
TRBV7-9	TRBJ1-1	-	-	CASSQRGGVEAFF	TGTGCCAGCAGCCAGCGTGGGGGAGTTGAAGCTTTCTTT
TRBV7-2	TRBJ2-3	TRBD2	-	CASSWGTTYTDTQYF	TGTGCCAGCAGCTGGGGGACTACTTACACAGATACGCAGTATTTT
TRBV4-1	TRBJ1-2	-	-	CASSPLRAANYGYTF	TGCGCCAGCAGCCCCCTTAGGGCGGCTAACTATGGCTACACCTTC
TRBV5-6	TRBJ2-7	-	-	CASSLTGPYEQYF	TGTGCCAGCAGCTTGACGGGGCCCTACGAGCAGTACTTC
TRBV4-3	TRBJ2-7	-	-	CASSQVMGLMYEQYF	TGCGCCAGCAGCCAAGTAATGGGCCTAATGTACGAGCAGTACTTC
TRBV7-9	TRBJ1-4	TRBD1	-	CASSSPGGPNEKLFF	TGTGCCAGCAGCTCCCCAGGGGGTCCTAATGAAAAACTGTTTTTT
TRBV4-1	TRBJ2-7	-	-	CASSQDPGTYSYEQYF	TGCGCCAGCAGCCAAGATCCGGGGACCTATTCCTACGAGCAGTACTTC
TRBV30	TRBJ2-5	-	-	CAWSVRPGELQETQYF	TGTGCCTGGAGTGTAAGGCCGGGGGAGCTCCAAGAGACCCAGTACTTC